These 30 T cell receptor beta chains were all obtained from the same sample, sequenced in a study of CD8 T cells in ankylosing spondylitis. In TCRdb, the 5' RACE reads were re-called with MiXCR into one record per CDR3 protein. Here the sample spans about 130,000 distinct CDR3 sequences, around 7% being singletons. Sequencing was done on a sample of blood, either unsorted or a sorted T cell fraction (not recorded which). The receptors originated from a male donor with ankylosing spondylitis or in good health (not recorded which).

This clonotype was counted at least ten times. The V and J genes are TRBV20-1 and TRBJ2-5, with TRBD2 as a possible D gene (7 bases). This CDR3 spans 16 amino acids. V lost 0 bases and J 5 bases, leaving 19 bases between the germline ends. The V gene's germline CDR1 is DFQATT and CDR2 SNEGSKA (reference sequence). CDR3 nucleotide sequence: TGCAGTGCTAGAGATCTGAGGGGGGGGTCAGAGGAGACCCAGTACTTC. Its protein is CSARDLRGGSEETQYF.

This clonotype was seen at least ten times. The chain combines TRBV6-1 with TRBJ2-7; D remains ambiguous. Trimming cost V 6 bases and J 6 bases, with 15 bases left between them. CDR3 length: 13 amino acids. In germline, CDR1 is MNHNS, CDR2 SASEGT. The CDR3 region is CASRTGPVTEQYF. The CDR3 DNA reads TGTGCCAGCAGAACCGGGCCAGTCACCGAGCAGTACTTC.

Many counts were recorded for this clonotype. The rearrangement joins TRBV6-1 to TRBJ2-7; 8 nucleotides match TRBD1. The junction had 4 bases not matched to a gene; V was cut back by 6 bases and J by 3 bases. CDR1 and CDR2 (germline): MNHNS, SASEGT. The CDR3 has 13 residues. The CDR3 sequence is CASSGQGFYEQYF. The CDR3 DNA reads as TGTGCCAGCAGCGGACAGGGATTCTACGAGCAGTACTTC.

This clonotype was seen many times. The CDR3 DNA is TGCGCCAGCAGTTATACCAGCGGTGGCTACACCTTC. Its translation: CASSYTSGGYTF. The chain carries TRBV5-1 and TRBJ1-2; no clear D. Germline V gene sequence: CDR1 SGHRS, CDR2 YFSETQ. The CDR3 spans 12 residues. V lost 5 bases and J 7 bases, leaving 12 bases between the germline ends.

V usage is TRBV20-1 and J usage is TRBJ1-6; no clear D gene. CDR3 length equals 14 residues. V shed 0 bases and J shed 8 bases, with 11 bases lying between them. Looked up from germline, CDR1 is DFQATT and CDR2 is SNEGSKA (reference sequence). The CDR3 sequence is CSARESFQYSPLHF. The CDR3, as DNA: TGCAGTGCTAGAGAAAGTTTTCAATATTCACCCCTCCACTTT.

This clonotype was picked up many times. The chain's CDR3 is CASSLGSSGSFQNIQYF. CDR3 sequence (DNA): TGCGCCAGCAGCTTGGGGTCTAGCGGCAGCTTCCAAAACATTCAGTACTTC. The V and J genes are TRBV5-1 and TRBJ2-4, with 7 bases that match TRBD2. The CDR3 has 17 amino acids. Germline-derived CDR1 and CDR2 are SGHRS and YFSETQ. With V trimmed by 0 bases and J by 5 bases, 11 bases remained unmatched.

This clonotype was observed many times. The chain uses TRBV3-1 and TRBJ2-3; tentative D call: TRBD2 (6 bases). Germline assignment: CDR1 LGHDT and CDR2 YNNKEL (reference sequence). This CDR3 has 14 residues. V was shortened by 2 bases and J by 10 bases, with 16 bases between the two germline ends. The CDR3 nucleotides are TGTGCCAGCAGCCAAAAGATTGTAACTAGCCCGCAGTATTTT. It yields the protein CASSQKIVTSPQYF.

This clonotype has a count of ten or more. The J gene is TRBJ1-1, the V gene TRBV6-1; 8 bases map to TRBD1. Germline V lookup: CDR1 MNHNS, CDR2 SASEGT. The CDR3 sequence is 17 residues long. V was pared by 2 bases and J by 1 base, with 9 bases of the junction left unmatched. In DNA form, the CDR3 reads TGTGCCAGCAGTGAACGAGCAGGGGGCTCAAGGAACACTGAAGCTTTCTTT. Its translation: CASSERAGGSRNTEAFF.

This clonotype was found many times. DNA of the CDR3: TGTGCCAGCAACCAAAAGACTGGCAATGAGCAGTTCTTC. Encoded protein: CASNQKTGNEQFF. The chain joins TRBV7-9 to TRBJ2-1, with no clear D. Trimming left V 7 bases short and J 6 bases short, with 13 bases between. This CDR3 comprises 13 residues. Germline values: CDR1 SEHNR, CDR2 FQNEAQ (reference sequence). Variable domain in full (rest from reference TRBV7-9 and TRBJ2-1): DTGVSQNPRHKITKRGQNVTFRCDPISEHNRLYWYRQTLGQGPEFLTYFQNEAQLEKSRLLSDRFSAERPKGSFSTLEIQRTEQGDSAMYLCASNQKTGNEQFFGPGTRLTVL.

This clonotype came up many times. The chain uses TRBV5-1 and TRBJ1-4; D remains unclear. The germline V gene encodes CDR1 SGHRS and CDR2 YFSETQ. V was pared by 8 bases and J by 0 bases, with 8 bases between. The CDR3 is made up of 13 amino acids. The chain's CDR3 is CARLGTTNEKLFF. The CDR3 coding sequence is TGCGCCAGACTGGGGACAACTAATGAAAAACTGTTTTTT. The variable domain in full, completed from reference TRBV5-1 and TRBJ1-4, reads KAGVTQTPRYLIKTRGQQVTLSCSPISGHRSVSWYQQTPGQGLQFLFEYFSETQRNKGNFPGRFSGRQFSNSRSEMNVSTLELGDSALYLCARLGTTNEKLFFGSGTQLSVL.

This clonotype was picked up many times. The chain recombines TRBV14 with TRBJ2-1, with 7 positions matching TRBD2. The CDR3 consists of 15 residues. After removal of 4 bases from V and 0 bases from J, the junction contained 3 bases not matched to a gene. Germline V CDR1 and CDR2: SGHDN, FVKESK. In DNA, the CDR3 is TGTGCCAGCAGCCGTAGCGGGCTCTCCTACAATGAGCAGTTCTTC. It codes for CASSRSGLSYNEQFF.

In this sample, this clonotype turned up many times. J is TRBJ2-2 and V is TRBV27, with TRBD2 matching over 9 bases. The germline gives CDR1 MNHEY, CDR2 SMNVEV (reference sequence). The trim removed 2 bases at V and 3 bases at J, leaving 4 bases unmatched. The CDR3 length is 16 residues. The CDR3, as DNA: TGTGCCAGCAGTTTACTAGCGGGGTTCGACACCGGGGAGCTGTTTTTT. Residues: CASSLLAGFDTGELFF.

This clonotype was recorded a few times. The V gene is TRBV30, the J gene TRBJ1-3; no definite D call. Germline CDR1 and CDR2: GTSNPN and SVGIG (reference sequence). V shed 0 bases and J shed 0 bases, with 9 bases lying between them. CDR3 size: 15 residues. CDR3 sequence reads: CAWSVGRNSGNTIYF. CDR3 DNA sequence: TGTGCCTGGAGTGTAGGTCGAAACTCTGGAAACACCATATATTTT.

This clonotype was seen ten or more times. The chain has TRBV9 and TRBJ1-1; TRBD1 is a possible D gene (6 bases). The CDR3 is made up of 13 amino acids. Trimming removed 4 bases from V and 11 bases from J, with 18 bases in between. Germline CDR1 SGDLS, CDR2 YYNGEE. CDR3 in DNA: TGTGCCAGCAGCCCACCGGCCGGGGGCTACGCTTTCTTT. Its translation: CASSPPAGGYAFF.

The table lists this clonotype with many counts. The chain has TRBV3-1 and TRBJ2-1, with a weak D call TRBD1 (5 bases). Trimming left V 0 bases short and J 9 bases short, with 12 bases between. The CDR3 extends over 14 amino acids. Germline CDR1 LGHDT, CDR2 YNNKEL (reference sequence). DNA of the CDR3: TGTGCCAGCAGCCAAGACCTTACTCAGGGTGAGCAGTTCTTC. Its protein product is CASSQDLTQGEQFF.

This clonotype was recorded many times. The rearrangement links TRBV5-1 to TRBJ2-2; 9 positions agree with TRBD2. Germline V gives CDR1 SGHRS, CDR2 YFSETQ. Trimming removed 6 bases from V and 3 bases from J; junction bases left unmatched: 6. The CDR3 is 15 amino acids. The CDR3 nucleotides are TGCGCCAGCAACCTAGCGGGGTTCGACACCGGGGAGCTGTTTTTT. Its translation: CASNLAGFDTGELFF.

The table lists this clonotype with many counts. The chain combines TRBV5-1 with TRBJ2-7; 7 nucleotides match TRBD1. The V and J ends lost 5 bases and 4 bases, in that order; junction bases with no gene match: 9. Germline V gene data show CDR1 as SGHRS and CDR2 as YFSETQ. This CDR3 comprises 14 residues. DNA for the CDR3: TGCGCCAGCAGTTTTGGACAGGAGCCTTACGAGCAGTACTTC. Translating it yields CASSFGQEPYEQYF.

This clonotype occurred many times. The CDR3 spells CASSLGTDFYGYTF. The CDR3 DNA reads TGCGCCAGCAGCTTGGGGACAGATTTCTATGGCTACACCTTC. The chain recombines TRBV5-1 with TRBJ1-2; TRBD1 might be the D (6 bases). Germline lookup yields CDR1 SGHRS and CDR2 YFSETQ. Trimming shortened V by 0 bases and J by 4 bases, and 10 bases separated the two germline ends. The CDR3 consists of 14 residues.

The chain carries TRBV10-3 and TRBJ1-5, with 8 bases matching TRBD1. The germline gives CDR1 ENHRY, CDR2 SYGVKD. This CDR3 has 17 amino acids. V shed 6 bases, J shed 3 bases, and the junction held 13 bases outside the gene matches. In DNA form, the CDR3 reads TGTGCCATCAGCGCTACCACCCCGGGACAGGACAATCAGCCCCAGCATTTT. This translates into CAISATTPGQDNQPQHF.

This clonotype was picked up many times. Here the CDR3 reads CASSLGTGTGNTIYF. In DNA, the CDR3 is TGCGCCAGCAGCTTAGGCACAGGGACCGGAAACACCATATATTTT. The V call is TRBV5-1, the J call TRBJ1-3; D possibly corresponds to TRBD1 (6 bases). This CDR3 has 15 residues. The germline CDR1 and CDR2 sequences are SGHRS and YFSETQ. V shed 2 bases and J shed 4 bases, with 13 bases lying between them.

This clonotype was detected many times. As DNA, the CDR3 is TGCAGTGCTAGAGATTTGCGCCTAGCGGGTACAGATACGCAGTATTTT. The encoded protein is CSARDLRLAGTDTQYF. The chain couples TRBV20-1 to TRBJ2-3; 8 bases fit TRBD2. J lost 3 bases, V lost 0 bases, and 8 bases had no gene match. In germline, CDR1 is DFQATT, CDR2 SNEGSKA (reference sequence). The CDR3 sequence is 16 residues long.

This clonotype was detected ten times or more. Because the CDR3's place on the DNA is in doubt, the DNA is left out and the CDR3 is given as listed by TCRdb. This chain uses TRBV21-1 with TRBJ2-2; the table names TRBD1, a call not compared with the DNA. TRBV21-1 is designated a pseudogene. Both ends counted, the CDR3 spans 17 residues. CDR3 amino acids: CARKHVGQGALTGELFF.

This clonotype was counted ten times or more. The rearrangement uses TRBV10-3 and TRBJ2-5, with D perhaps matching TRBD2 (6 bases). The CDR3 runs to 13 residues. Germline lookup yields CDR1 ENHRY and CDR2 SYGVKD. V was cut by 11 bases and J by 7 bases, with 20 bases left in between. The CDR3 nucleotides read TGTGCCTCGGACGCCAGGGAGGAAGCGACCCAGTACTTC. Amino acids: CASDAREEATQYF.

This clonotype was counted ten times or more. The V and J genes are TRBV5-5 and TRBJ1-6, with a weak D call TRBD1 (6 bases). This CDR3 has 14 amino acids. Trimming left V 4 bases short and J 8 bases short, with 13 bases between. CDR1 is SGHKS, CDR2 YYEKEE, per germline (reference sequence). The CDR3: CASSLKGDDSPLHF. The CDR3 DNA sequence: TGTGCCAGCAGCCTGAAGGGGGATGATTCACCCCTCCACTTT.

This clonotype was counted at least ten times. The rearrangement links TRBV7-2 to TRBJ2-2; D is tentatively TRBD1 or TRBD2 (6 bases each). V shed 0 bases and J shed 5 bases, with 13 bases lying between them. The length of the CDR3 is 16 residues. The germline V gene encodes CDR1 SGHTA and CDR2 FQGNSA. The CDR3 DNA sequence: TGTGCCAGCAGCTTAGCCCGGGGGCGTGGGACCGGGGAGCTGTTTTTT. This translates into CASSLARGRGTGELFF.

This clonotype has a count of ten or more. The rearrangement uses TRBV7-6 and TRBJ1-5, with D possibly being TRBD1 (5 bases). Germline assignment: CDR1 SGHVS and CDR2 FNYEAQ. V was trimmed by 5 bases and J by 6 bases, leaving 11 bases between them. CDR3 size: 13 residues. CDR3 protein: CASSVGHGQPQHF. CDR3 nucleotide sequence: TGTGCCAGCAGCGTGGGGCATGGTCAGCCCCAGCATTTT.

This clonotype was counted at least ten times. This sequence joins TRBV7-9 and TRBJ2-2; no clear D gene. Germline V gene data show CDR1 as SEHNR and CDR2 as FQNEAQ (reference sequence). Trimming removed 2 bases from V and 8 bases from J, with 3 bases in between. The CDR3 totals 11 residues. CDR3 in DNA: TGTGCCAGCAGCTTATTTGGGGAGCTGTTTTTT. Translated: CASSLFGELFF.

This clonotype has ten or more counts. J is TRBJ1-6 and V is TRBV12-3 or TRBV12-4; D perhaps matches TRBD1 (6 bases). The germline V and J ends were trimmed by 5 bases and 7 bases, with 12 bases remaining between them. The CDR3 loop spans 14 amino acids. CDR3 in amino acids: CASSSRGENSPLHF. For the CDR3, the DNA is TGTGCCAGCAGTAGCAGGGGAGAGAATTCACCCCTCCACTTT.

This clonotype was observed many times. The chain employs TRBV20-1 and TRBJ1-1; maybe TRBD1 (5 bases). The germline V gene encodes CDR1 DFQATT and CDR2 SNEGSKA (reference sequence). The CDR3 is 12 amino acids. Trimming removed 4 bases at V and 1 base at J, with 7 bases between. The CDR3 here is CSATGANTEAFF. Here the CDR3 DNA reads TGCAGTGCTACTGGGGCGAACACTGAAGCTTTCTTT.

This clonotype was seen ten or more times. The rearrangement joins TRBV5-1 to TRBJ2-7; D might be TRBD1 or TRBD2, each matching 5 bases. The germline V gene has CDR1 SGHRS and CDR2 YFSETQ. The CDR3 is 13 amino acids. The V end lost 0 bases, the J end lost 4 bases, and 8 bases lay between the germline ends. The CDR3 sequence is CASSLGDQYEQYF. The DNA for the CDR3 is TGCGCCAGCAGCTTGGGGGACCAATACGAGCAGTACTTC.